A selection of T cell receptor beta chains follows, all from one sample in a study of cytomegalovirus exposure and HLA in healthy donors. Sequencing used immunoSEQ multiplex PCR; TCRdb keeps in-frame clones, though not all of them. The sample contains 150,000 or so clones, about 76% of which appear only once. Sequencing was done on a sample of PBMCs. These receptors were taken from a man aged 25-45 years in good health and CMV-seropositive. CDR3s include the opening cysteine and the closing phenylalanine or tryptophan. Each record gives: V gene, D gene, clone size, J gene, CDR3 DNA, CDR3 protein. The D gene is left open where the match is weak. Clone size is given for some rows only: seen once, a few or many times, or a class if the clone is expanded.

TRBV6-5	.	.	TRBJ1-3	TGTGCCAGCATTGACAATTCTGGAAACACCATATATTTT	CASIDNSGNTIYF
TRBV29-1	.	few	TRBJ1-3	TGCAGCGTCCCAGATTCCTCTGGAAACACCATATATTTT	CSVPDSSGNTIYF
TRBV5-5	.	.	TRBJ1-1	TGTGCCAGCAGCTTTTTTCAGGGGTCCACTGAAGCTTTCTTT	CASSFFQGSTEAFF
TRBV19	.	.	TRBJ2-1	TGTGCCAGTAGTATTCCCGGGAGCAGGGATGAGCAGTTCTTC	CASSIPGSRDEQFF
TRBV7-2	.	.	TRBJ1-6	TGTGCCAGCAGCCCAGAGACAGGACGGGCCCTCCACTTT	CASSPETGRALHF
TRBV19	.	.	TRBJ1-5	TGTGCCAGTAGTATGGGTTCAGCGATCGAGCAGCCCCAGCATTTT	CASSMGSAIEQPQHF
TRBV2	TRBD2	.	TRBJ2-5	TGTGCCAGCAGGGAGGGACTAGCGGGAGAAATTAAGCACTTC	CASREGLAGEIKHF
TRBV27	TRBD2	.	TRBJ2-1	TGTGCCAGCAGTCAACTAGCGGGGCCCTCCTACAATGAGCAGTTCTTC	CASSQLAGPSYNEQFF
TRBV28	TRBD1	.	TRBJ1-2	TGTGCCAGCAGCACGGAAGGACAGGGGGCAACGTATGGCTACACCTTC	CASSTEGQGATYGYTF
TRBV18	TRBD1	.	TRBJ2-7	TGTGCCAGCTCACCGGGGGCCGGGACAGGGGGCAATACGTGGTACGAGCAGTACTTC	CASSPGAGTGGNTWYEQYF
TRBV27	TRBD2	.	TRBJ2-5	TGTGCCAGCAGGATAGCGGGAGGGGAGACCCAGTACTTC	CASRIAGGETQYF
TRBV7-8	.	.	TRBJ2-2	TGTGCCAGCAGCTTAGGGGCCGCGCACGGGGAGCTGTTTTTT	CASSLGAAHGELFF
TRBV9	TRBD1	.	TRBJ2-7	TGTGCCAGCAGCTTGGGACAGGGGGCCTACGAGCAGTACTTC	CASSLGQGAYEQYF
TRBV30	.	.	TRBJ1-2	TGTGCCTGGAGTGTACACGCCTTTGAAAGCTACACCTTC	CAWSVHAFESYTF
TRBV11-1	.	.	TRBJ2-5	TGTGCCAGCAGAGCAAGCGGAGAGACCCAGTACTTC	CASRASGETQYF
TRBV28	TRBD2	.	TRBJ2-3	TGTGCCAGCAGTCTCCGACTAGCAACAGATACGCAGTATTTT	CASSLRLATDTQYF
TRBV30	.	.	TRBJ1-5	TGTGCCTGGACCCCAGGTGGAGGTCAGCCCCAGCATTTT	CAWTPGGGQPQHF
TRBV19	.	.	TRBJ1-1	TGTGCCAGTAGTAAGCGGAACACTGAAGCTTTCTTT	CASSKRNTEAFF
TRBV7-9	TRBD1	.	TRBJ1-2	TGTGCCAGCAGCTTTAGGGGACAGGGCGACTATGGCTACACCTTC	CASSFRGQGDYGYTF
TRBV21-1	.	.	TRBJ2-5	TGTGCCAGCAGCCTTGGACAGGGCGAGACCCAGTACTTC	CASSLGQGETQYF
TRBV29-1	TRBD1	.	TRBJ2-1	TGCAGCGTTGAAGAATACGGGGGACAGGGAGTGTACAATGAGCAGTTCTTC	CSVEEYGGQGVYNEQFF
TRBV6-1	.	.	TRBJ2-1	TGTGCCAGCAGTGAACGCCGGGAGCGGTCCTCCTACAATGAGCAGTTCTTC	CASSERRERSSYNEQFF
TRBV13	.	.	TRBJ2-1	TGTGCCAGCAGCTTAGCCGTTGAGCAGTTCTTC	CASSLAVEQFF
TRBV6-5	.	.	TRBJ2-2	TGTGCCAGCAGTTACTGGATGGAGACCGGGGAGCTGTTTTTT	CASSYWMETGELFF
TRBV5-3	.	.	TRBJ1-1	TGTGCCAGAAGCTTGCAGGTGGCGAACACTGAAGCTTTCTTT	CARSLQVANTEAFF
TRBV5-6	.	.	TRBJ2-7	TGTGCCAGCAGCTTGGGACATATCTCCTACGAGCAGTACTTC	CASSLGHISYEQYF
TRBV5-6	.	few	TRBJ1-4	TGTGCCAGCAGCTTGGCGGGTAGGGGCGTTGCAACTAATGAAAAACTGTTTTTT	CASSLAGRGVATNEKLFF
TRBV9	.	.	TRBJ1-2	TGTGCCAGCAGCCGAGGGGGGGGAGACGAACTCAAACATGGCTACACCTTC	CASSRGGGDELKHGYTF
TRBV19	TRBD1	.	TRBJ1-2	TGTGCCAGTAGTATAGGACAGGGTGGAGGCTACACCTTC	CASSIGQGGGYTF
TRBV6-5	.	.	TRBJ2-7	TGTGCCAGCAGTTACTCGAGTGGGACTCCTCCCTACGAGCAGTACTTC	CASSYSSGTPPYEQYF
TRBV6-6	.	.	TRBJ1-3	TGTGCCAGCAGTACAGGGTTTTTGCGCTCTGGAAACACCATATATTTT	CASSTGFLRSGNTIYF
TRBV5-6	.	.	TRBJ1-1	TGTGCCAGCAGCTTGGGCGGGATGGACACTGAAGCTTTCTTT	CASSLGGMDTEAFF
TRBV6-1	.	few	TRBJ1-2	TGTGCCAGCAGTCTGGGCCAGTATGATGGCTACACCTTC	CASSLGQYDGYTF
TRBV19	TRBD1	.	TRBJ2-6	TGTGCCAGTACCCAGGGGGCAGGAGGGGCCAACGTCCTGACTTTC	CASTQGAGGANVLTF
TRBV6-4	.	.	TRBJ2-3	TGTGCCAGCAGTGACTCGTCAGGGGCAGATACGCAGTATTTT	CASSDSSGADTQYF
TRBV5-1	TRBD2	.	TRBJ2-3	TGCGCCAGCAGCTTGGGGACTAGCGGCTACGGCACAGATACGCAGTATTTT	CASSLGTSGYGTDTQYF
TRBV27	TRBD2	few	TRBJ2-1	TGTGCCAGCAGTTTATCCGGGGGGGAGCGCAGCAATGAGCAGTTCTTC	CASSLSGGERSNEQFF
TRBV18	TRBD2	.	TRBJ2-1	TGTGCCAGCTCACCACCGGCGGGACTAGCGGCTACCTACAATGAGCAGTTCTTC	CASSPPAGLAATYNEQFF
TRBV28	.	.	TRBJ1-4	TGTGCCAGCCGGTACAGTGCAACTAATGAAAAACTGTTTTTT	CASRYSATNEKLFF
TRBV5-1	.	few	TRBJ2-1	TGCGCCAGCCTACAGGGACCAAGGGACAATGAGCAGTTCTTC	CASLQGPRDNEQFF